Presented here are 23 T cell receptor beta chains from one specimen sequenced in a study of technical replicates of blood from a few donors. This table comes from immunoSEQ multiplex PCR, and its TCRdb copy is limited to in-frame clones, with some not included. This sample carries tens of thousands of clones, about 81% of them seen once, and the ten largest clones take approximately 3.5%. The sample taken for sequencing was PBMCs. The receptors come from a human donor in good health. Some clones in this sample may be carry-over from other donors' samples.

The CDR3 protein is CASRTNIDQPQHF. The CDR3, as DNA: TGTGCCAGCAGAACAAACATCGATCAGCCCCAGCATTTT. This rearrangement joins TRBV6-5 to TRBJ1-5; D is unresolved. Germline V gene lookup returns CDR1 MNHEY and CDR2 SVGAGI. The CDR3 is made up of 13 amino acids. V was trimmed by 6 bases and J by 5 bases, leaving 11 bases between them.

The chain has TRBV4-1 and TRBJ2-1, with TRBD2 as a possible D gene (5 bases). Trimming took off 3 bases at V and 1 base at J, with 7 bases between the two ends. The CDR3 consists of 14 residues. Germline-derived CDR1 and CDR2 are MGHRA and YSYEKL. The CDR3 here is CASSQSGSYNEQFF. The DNA of the CDR3 is TGCGCCAGCAGCCAGAGCGGTTCCTACAATGAGCAGTTCTTC.

V and J are TRBV5-1 and TRBJ2-7, with TRBD1 as a possible D gene (6 bases). V was clipped by 4 bases and J by 0 bases, with 17 bases between them. There are 16 residues in the CDR3. Germline assignment: CDR1 SGHRS and CDR2 YFSETQ. CDR3 sequence reads: CASSPGGTTASYEQYF. CDR3 bases: TGCGCCAGCAGCCCGGGTGGGACAACCGCCTCCTACGAGCAGTACTTC. The whole variable domain, remainder taken from reference TRBV5-1 and TRBJ2-7, is KAGVTQTPRYLIKTRGQQVTLSCSPISGHRSVSWYQQTPGQGLQFLFEYFSETQRNKGNFPGRFSGRQFSNSRSEMNVSTLELGDSALYLCASSPGGTTASYEQYFGPGTRLTVT.

This clone is a singleton in its sample. J is TRBJ2-7 and V is TRBV11-3; D is possibly TRBD1 (5 bases). Germline CDR1 and CDR2: SGHNT and YENEEA. The CDR3 length is 17 residues. V shed 5 bases and J shed 3 bases, with 23 bases lying between them. The CDR3 sequence is CASSVYRVETGDYEQYF. The CDR3 DNA reads as TGTGCCAGCAGCGTTTACCGAGTCGAAACAGGAGACTACGAGCAGTACTTC.

The chain joins TRBV7-9 to TRBJ1-1; possible D gene TRBD1, 6 bases. Trimming stripped 6 bases from V and 11 bases from J, with 10 bases between. Germline CDR1 SEHNR, CDR2 FQNEAQ (reference sequence). The CDR3 consists of 10 residues. DNA for the CDR3: TGTGCCAGCAGGGAAGACAGGGCTTTCTTT. It codes for CASREDRAFF.

This chain uses TRBV5-1 with TRBJ2-4; TRBD1 matches at 7 bases. The CDR3 sequence is 16 residues long. V lost 5 bases, J lost 6 bases, and 14 bases stayed unmatched. Germline CDR1 reads SGHRS; CDR2 reads YFSETQ. In DNA form, the CDR3 reads TGCGCCAGCAGTTTCGAGACAGGGACCGTTGGAAACATTCAGTACTTC. Translation: CASSFETGTVGNIQYF.

CDR3 region: CRVGQGWYYEQYF. CDR3 bases: TGCAGGGTCGGACAGGGTTGGTACTACGAGCAGTACTTC. The chain is built from TRBV29-1 and TRBJ2-7; 8 bases line up with TRBD1. The CDR3 runs 13 residues. Germline V CDR1 and CDR2: SQVTM, ANQGSEA.

The V call is TRBV13, the J call TRBJ2-2; the match to TRBD1 covers 10 bases. CDR1 and CDR2 from the germline V gene are PRHDT and FYEKMQ (reference sequence). Trimming removed 4 bases from V and 5 bases from J; junction bases left unmatched: 4. This CDR3 spans 15 amino acids. CDR3 coding DNA: TGTGCCAGCAGCTCGGGACAGGGGAAAACCGGGGAGCTGTTTTTT. It codes for CASSSGQGKTGELFF. The entire variable domain, with the rest obtained from reference TRBV13 and TRBJ2-2, is as follows: AAGVIQSPRHLIKEKRETATLKCYPIPRHDTVYWYQQGPGQDPQFLISFYEKMQSDKGSIPDRFSAQQFSDYHSELNMSSLELGDSALYFCASSSGQGKTGELFFGEGSRLTVL.

This clone was picked up one time. V and J are TRBV30 and TRBJ2-1; D is possibly TRBD2 (6 bases). The V end lost 2 bases, the J end lost 4 bases, and 15 bases lay between the germline ends. There are 15 residues in the CDR3. Looked up from germline, CDR1 is GTSNPN and CDR2 is SVGIG (reference sequence). The CDR3 reads CAWSSVSGAYNEQFF. CDR3 coding DNA: TGTGCCTGGAGTTCAGTTAGCGGAGCGTACAATGAGCAGTTCTTC.

This clone was detected a few times. This sequence joins TRBV29-1 and TRBJ1-2; 7 positions agree with TRBD1. This CDR3 is 13 amino acids long. V lost 7 bases to trimming and J lost 2 bases; unmatched junction nucleotides: 7. CDR1 and CDR2 (germline): SQVTM, ANQGSEA. CDR3 amino acids: CSATGHQNYGYTF. The CDR3, as DNA: TGCAGCGCGACAGGGCATCAGAACTATGGCTACACCTTC.

The genes are TRBV7-9 and TRBJ1-4; a possible D gene is TRBD1 (5 bases). Trimming removed 5 bases at V and 7 bases at J, with 20 bases between. Germline V gives CDR1 SEHNR, CDR2 FQNEAQ (reference sequence). CDR3 length: 16 residues. CDR3 DNA: TGTGCCAGCAGCCCCCTACCACGGGGGTTAACTGAAAAACTGTTTTTT. Translation: CASSPLPRGLTEKLFF.

This clone appeared a few times. The V call is TRBV7-9, the J call TRBJ2-1; tentatively, D is TRBD2 (5 bases). The CDR3 length is 15 residues. Germline V lookup: CDR1 SEHNR, CDR2 FQNEAQ (reference sequence). V lost 6 bases and J 6 bases, leaving 18 bases between the germline ends. The CDR3 loop reads CASSVVLGEFNEQFF. The CDR3 DNA sequence: TGTGCCAGCAGTGTCGTCCTCGGGGAGTTCAATGAGCAGTTCTTC.

The V gene is TRBV27, the J gene TRBJ2-7; weak D call: TRBD2 (6 bases). The CDR3 runs 14 residues. The germline gives CDR1 MNHEY, CDR2 SMNVEV (reference sequence). V lost 0 bases and J lost 6, with 12 bases in between. The CDR3 DNA reads TGTGCCAGCAGTTTATCCCCGGGACTGTTCGAGCAGTACTTC. Its protein product is CASSLSPGLFEQYF.

V is TRBV29-1 and J is TRBJ1-1; a possible D gene is TRBD1 (6 bases). Germline-derived CDR1 and CDR2 are SQVTM and ANQGSEA. V lost 4 bases and J lost 1, with 10 bases in between. This CDR3 comprises 13 residues. Written as DNA, the CDR3 is TGCAGCGTTGTTATACAGGGGAACACTGAAGCTTTCTTT. Encoded protein: CSVVIQGNTEAFF. Based on the CDR3 plus reference TRBV29-1 and TRBJ1-1, the full variable domain is SAVISQKPSRDICQRGTSLTIQCQVDSQVTMMFWYRQQPGQSLTLIATANQGSEATYESGFVIDKFPISRPNLTFSTLTVSNMSPEDSSIYLCSVVIQGNTEAFFGQGTRLTVV.

As regards this clone: A read error may produce the germline difference seen at one junction end. The same CDR3 is also encoded by other DNA sequences in this sample. The V call is TRBV5-4, the J call TRBJ1-1; weak D call: TRBD1 (5 bases). The germline V gene encodes CDR1 SGHNT and CDR2 YYREEE (reference sequence). The CDR3 has 13 amino acids. The chain's CDR3 is CASKGRENTEAFF. CDR3 DNA: TGTGCTAGCAAGGGCAGGGAGAACACTGAAGCTTTCTTT.

The rearrangement uses TRBV6-5 and TRBJ1-6; D perhaps matches TRBD1 (5 bases). Germline loops: CDR1 MNHEY, CDR2 SVGAGI. This CDR3 has 15 residues. Trimming pared 2 bases from V and 3 bases from J, leaving 8 bases between. The CDR3 protein is CASSYRGFYNSPLHF. The CDR3, as DNA: TGTGCCAGCAGTTACAGGGGATTCTATAATTCACCCCTCCACTTT.

The V and J genes are TRBV27 and TRBJ2-7; D may be TRBD2 (5 bases). The length of the CDR3 is 16 residues. Germline values: CDR1 MNHEY, CDR2 SMNVEV (reference sequence). V lost 6 bases and J lost 0, with 18 bases in between. In DNA form, the CDR3 reads TGTGCCAGCAGGCGGCCCCCCGAGACTACCTCCTACGAGCAGTACTTC. This translates into CASRRPPETTSYEQYF.

The chain joins TRBV6-6 to TRBJ1-3; 9 bases agree with TRBD1. This CDR3 contains 15 residues. CDR1 is MNHNY and CDR2 is SVGAGI in the germline V gene (reference sequence). With 6 bases clipped from V and 2 bases from J, the junction kept 5 bases outside the gene matches. CDR3 protein: CASSLQGAPGNTIYF. CDR3 DNA sequence: TGTGCCAGCAGCCTACAGGGGGCTCCTGGAAACACCATATATTTT.

The chain combines TRBV30 with TRBJ1-3, with D maybe TRBD1 (5 bases). The CDR3 is made up of 13 amino acids. Trimming pared 3 bases from V and 10 bases from J, leaving 16 bases between. Looked up from germline, CDR1 is GTSNPN and CDR2 is SVGIG (reference sequence). The CDR3 bases are TGTGCCTGGAGCAGCCAGGGCGGAGGGACCATATATTTT. Translation gives CAWSSQGGGTIYF.

The chain employs TRBV29-1 and TRBJ1-1, with a tentative D call TRBD1 (5 bases). CDR3 length: 12 residues. From germline, CDR1 is SQVTM and CDR2 ANQGSEA. V was pared by 7 bases and J by 4 bases, with 13 bases between. Here the CDR3 DNA reads TGCAGCGCCGGTTCCCAGGGCACTGAAGCTTTCTTT. This codes for CSAGSQGTEAFF. Based on the CDR3 plus reference TRBV29-1 and TRBJ1-1, the full variable domain is SAVISQKPSRDICQRGTSLTIQCQVDSQVTMMFWYRQQPGQSLTLIATANQGSEATYESGFVIDKFPISRPNLTFSTLTVSNMSPEDSSIYLCSAGSQGTEAFFGQGTRLTVV.

The chain joins TRBV7-9 to TRBJ2-5; the D gene is possibly TRBD2 (6 bases). With 5 bases removed from V and 7 bases from J, the gap between germline ends came to 11 bases. Looked up from germline, CDR1 is SEHNR and CDR2 is FQNEAQ (reference sequence). The CDR3 loop spans 12 amino acids. CDR3 in DNA: TGTGCCAGCAGCCCCCCGGAGGGGACCCAGTACTTC. It is translated as CASSPPEGTQYF. Full variable domain (rest looked up from reference TRBV7-9 and TRBJ2-5): DTGVSQNPRHKITKRGQNVTFRCDPISEHNRLYWYRQTLGQGPEFLTYFQNEAQLEKSRLLSDRFSAERPKGSFSTLEIQRTEQGDSAMYLCASSPPEGTQYFGPGTRLLVL.

V and J are TRBV19 and TRBJ2-1; 15 bases are a match to TRBD2. Germline V CDR1 and CDR2: LNHDA, SQIVND (reference sequence). Trimming cost V 4 bases and J 7 bases; bases outside gene matches: 8. CDR3 size: 17 residues. The CDR3 DNA reads TGTGCCAGTAGTAGCTATATGGGACTAGCGGGGGGTAATGAGCAGTTCTTC. It encodes CASSSYMGLAGGNEQFF. Based on the CDR3 plus reference TRBV19 and TRBJ2-1, the full variable domain is DGGITQSPKYLFRKEGQNVTLSCEQNLNHDAMYWYRQDPGQGLRLIYYSQIVNDFQKGDIAEGYSVSREKKESFPLTVTSAQKNPTAFYLCASSSYMGLAGGNEQFFGPGTRLTVL.

This clone was seen a few times. The gene calls are TRBV19 and TRBJ1-2; 8 bases are shared with TRBD1. Trimming took 5 bases from V and 4 from J; bases not matched to a gene: 15. This CDR3 comprises 17 residues. Per germline, CDR1 LNHDA and CDR2 SQIVND (reference sequence). Here the CDR3 reads CASSGRTGIAGTYGYTF. CDR3 DNA: TGTGCCAGTAGTGGGAGGACAGGGATAGCCGGGACCTATGGCTACACCTTC.